This T cell receptor beta chain is from a study of blood T cell repertoires in COVID-19. Study-wide context: The analysed material was cDNA or gDNA that came from T cells, B-cell-depleted T cells, or PBMCs.

CDR1 and CDR2 (germline): MNHEY, SMNVEV (reference sequence). This CDR3 spans 19 amino acids. The J segment lost 3 bases and the V segment lost 4 bases, leaving 14 bases of the junction unmatched. Enrolled through a virtual design, the participants were between 18 and 89 years of age and came from 24 US areas. Someone with COVID-19 had been met by exposed participants within 2 weeks before study entry. Authors' data handling: Nucleated cell number was recorded as an estimate derived from reference gene primer amplification. The table came from immunoSEQ multiplex PCR; TCRdb's copy has only in-frame clones and leaves some out. V, J and clone size are taken as reported in that table, and D and trimming were inferred from the DNA itself. The repertoire has about 270,000 clones, under 95% of them found once; the top ten carry approximately 2.7%.

The sequenced material came from PBMCs or T cells enriched from blood (not recorded which). The TCR sequence derives from a man aged 40-49 years who had been exposed to COVID-19. The chain links TRBV27 to TRBJ2-6, with 8 bases aligning to TRBD1. CDR3 sequence reads: CASSSTKVQGGFGANVLTF. In DNA, the CDR3 is TGTGCCAGCAGTTCAACCAAAGTACAGGGGGGCTTTGGGGCCAACGTCCTGACTTTC.